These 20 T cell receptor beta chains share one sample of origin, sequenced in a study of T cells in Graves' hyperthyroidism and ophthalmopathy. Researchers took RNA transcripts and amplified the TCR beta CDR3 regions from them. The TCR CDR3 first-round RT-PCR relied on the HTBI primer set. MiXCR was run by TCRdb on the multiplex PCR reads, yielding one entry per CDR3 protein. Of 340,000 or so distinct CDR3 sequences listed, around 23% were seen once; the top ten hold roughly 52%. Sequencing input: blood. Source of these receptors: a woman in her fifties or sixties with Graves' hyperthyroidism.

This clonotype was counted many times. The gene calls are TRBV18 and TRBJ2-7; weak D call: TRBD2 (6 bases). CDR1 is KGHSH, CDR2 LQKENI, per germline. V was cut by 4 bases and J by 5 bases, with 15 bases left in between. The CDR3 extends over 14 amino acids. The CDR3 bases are TGTGCCAGCTCACAGTCCTGGGGGGTCCACGAGCAGTACTTC. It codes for CASSQSWGVHEQYF.

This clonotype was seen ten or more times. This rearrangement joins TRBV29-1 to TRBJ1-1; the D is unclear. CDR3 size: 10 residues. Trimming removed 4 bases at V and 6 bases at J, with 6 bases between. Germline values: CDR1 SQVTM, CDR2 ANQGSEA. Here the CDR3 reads CSVVVAEAFF. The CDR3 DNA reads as TGCAGCGTTGTGGTAGCTGAAGCTTTCTTT.

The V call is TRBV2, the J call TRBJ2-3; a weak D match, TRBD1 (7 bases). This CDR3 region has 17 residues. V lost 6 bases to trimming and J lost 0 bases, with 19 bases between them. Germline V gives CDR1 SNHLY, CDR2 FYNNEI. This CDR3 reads CASSPNAGQSSTDTQYF. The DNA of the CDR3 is TGTGCCAGCAGCCCCAACGCGGGACAGTCTAGCACAGATACGCAGTATTTT. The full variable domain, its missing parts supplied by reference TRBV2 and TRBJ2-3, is EPEVTQTPSHQVTQMGQEVILRCVPISNHLYFYWYRQILGQKVEFLVSFYNNEISEKSEIFDDQFSVERPDGSNFTLKIRSTKLEDSAMYFCASSPNAGQSSTDTQYFGPGTRLTVL.

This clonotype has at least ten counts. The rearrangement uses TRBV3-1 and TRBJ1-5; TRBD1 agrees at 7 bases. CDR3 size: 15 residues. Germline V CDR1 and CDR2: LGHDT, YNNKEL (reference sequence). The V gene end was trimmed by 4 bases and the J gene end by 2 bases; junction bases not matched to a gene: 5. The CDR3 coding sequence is TGTGCCAGCAGCCTTTCGACAGGGCGCAATCAGCCCCAGCATTTT. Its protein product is CASSLSTGRNQPQHF.

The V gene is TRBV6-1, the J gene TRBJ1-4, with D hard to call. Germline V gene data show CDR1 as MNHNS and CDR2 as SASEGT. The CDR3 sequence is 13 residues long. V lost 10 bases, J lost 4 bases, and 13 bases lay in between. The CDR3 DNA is TGTGCCACCAAGGGCCGCCTTAATGAAAAACTGTTTTTT. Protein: CATKGRLNEKLFF.

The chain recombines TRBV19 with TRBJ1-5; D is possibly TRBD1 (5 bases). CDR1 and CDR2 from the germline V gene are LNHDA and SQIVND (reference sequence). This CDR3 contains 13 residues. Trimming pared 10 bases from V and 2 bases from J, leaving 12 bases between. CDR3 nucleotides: TGTGCCACCAAGCGGGGGGGCAATCAGCCCCAGCATTTT. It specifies CATKRGGNQPQHF.

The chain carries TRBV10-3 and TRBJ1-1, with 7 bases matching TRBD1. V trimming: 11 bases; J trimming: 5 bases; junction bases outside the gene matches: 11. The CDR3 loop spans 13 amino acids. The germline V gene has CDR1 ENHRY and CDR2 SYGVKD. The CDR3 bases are TGTGCCGCAAAGGGGGCGGTTAGAACTGAAGCTTTCTTT. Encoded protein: CAAKGAVRTEAFF.

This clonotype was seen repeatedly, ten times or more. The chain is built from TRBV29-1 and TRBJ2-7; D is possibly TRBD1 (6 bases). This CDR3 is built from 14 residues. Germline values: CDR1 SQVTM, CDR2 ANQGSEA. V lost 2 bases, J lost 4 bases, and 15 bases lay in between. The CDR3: CSVEIVARGYEQYF. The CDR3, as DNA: TGCAGCGTTGAAATAGTCGCCAGGGGTTACGAGCAGTACTTC.

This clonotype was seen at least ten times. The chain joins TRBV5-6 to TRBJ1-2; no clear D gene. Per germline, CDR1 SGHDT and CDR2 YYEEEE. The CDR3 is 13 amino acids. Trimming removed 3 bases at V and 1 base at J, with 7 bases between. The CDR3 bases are TGTGCCAGCAGCTGGAACGGTAACTATGGCTACACCTTC. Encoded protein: CASSWNGNYGYTF.

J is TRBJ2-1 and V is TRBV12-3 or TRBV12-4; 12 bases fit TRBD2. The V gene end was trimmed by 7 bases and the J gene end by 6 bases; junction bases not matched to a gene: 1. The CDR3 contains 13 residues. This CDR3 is CASTSGRGNEQFF. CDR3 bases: TGTGCCAGCACTAGCGGGAGGGGCAATGAGCAGTTCTTC.

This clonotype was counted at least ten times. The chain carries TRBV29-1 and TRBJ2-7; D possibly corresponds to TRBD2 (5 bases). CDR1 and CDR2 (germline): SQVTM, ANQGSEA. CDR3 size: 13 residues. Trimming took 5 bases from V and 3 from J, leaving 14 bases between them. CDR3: CSVKAGRNYEQYF. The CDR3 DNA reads TGCAGCGTTAAGGCGGGCAGAAACTACGAGCAGTACTTC.

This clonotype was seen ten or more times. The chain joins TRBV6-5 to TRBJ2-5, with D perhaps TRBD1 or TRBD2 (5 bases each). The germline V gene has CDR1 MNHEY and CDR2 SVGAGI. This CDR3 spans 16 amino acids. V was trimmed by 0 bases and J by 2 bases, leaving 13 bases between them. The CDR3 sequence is CASSYSGVKNQETQYF. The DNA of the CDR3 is TGTGCCAGCAGTTACTCGGGGGTGAAGAATCAAGAGACCCAGTACTTC.

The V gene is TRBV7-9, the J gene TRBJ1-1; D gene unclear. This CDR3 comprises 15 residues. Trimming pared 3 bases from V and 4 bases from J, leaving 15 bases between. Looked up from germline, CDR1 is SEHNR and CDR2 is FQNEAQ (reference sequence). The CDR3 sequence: CASSFRAAPGTEAFF. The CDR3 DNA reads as TGTGCCAGCAGCTTCCGGGCGGCCCCGGGCACTGAAGCTTTCTTT.

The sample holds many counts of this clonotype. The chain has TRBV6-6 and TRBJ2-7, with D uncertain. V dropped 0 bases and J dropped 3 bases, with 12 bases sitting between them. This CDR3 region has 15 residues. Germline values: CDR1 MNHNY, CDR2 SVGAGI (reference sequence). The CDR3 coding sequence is TGTGCCAGCAGTTACTCCGTAGGGTTAAGCTACGAGCAGTACTTC. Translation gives CASSYSVGLSYEQYF.

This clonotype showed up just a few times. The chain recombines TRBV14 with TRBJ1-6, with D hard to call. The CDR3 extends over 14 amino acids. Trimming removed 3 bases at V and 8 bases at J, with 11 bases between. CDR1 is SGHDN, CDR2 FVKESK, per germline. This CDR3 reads CASSQAFRDSPLHF. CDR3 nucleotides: TGTGCCAGCAGCCAGGCATTTCGTGATTCACCCCTCCACTTT.

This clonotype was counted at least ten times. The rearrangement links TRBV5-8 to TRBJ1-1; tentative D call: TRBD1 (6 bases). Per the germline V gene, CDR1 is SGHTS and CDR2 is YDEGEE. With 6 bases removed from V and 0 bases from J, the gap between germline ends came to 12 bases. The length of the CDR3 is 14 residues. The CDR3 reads CASNPDRLNTEAFF. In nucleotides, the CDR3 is TGTGCCAGCAACCCGGACAGATTGAACACTGAAGCTTTCTTT.

This chain's CDR3 is CASSYRAADSYEQYF. The CDR3 nucleotides are TGTGCCAGCAGCTACAGAGCAGCGGATTCCTACGAGCAGTACTTC. This chain joins TRBV5-5 and TRBJ2-7; perhaps TRBD2 as D (5 bases). Germline V CDR1 and CDR2: SGHKS, YYEKEE (reference sequence). This CDR3 contains 15 residues. V was cut by 3 bases and J by 1 base, with 14 bases left in between.

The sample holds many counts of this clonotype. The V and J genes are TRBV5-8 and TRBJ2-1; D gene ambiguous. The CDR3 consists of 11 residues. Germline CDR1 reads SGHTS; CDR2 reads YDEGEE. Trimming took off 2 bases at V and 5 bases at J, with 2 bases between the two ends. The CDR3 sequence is CASSFDNEQFF. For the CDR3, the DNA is TGTGCCAGCAGCTTTGACAATGAGCAGTTCTTC.

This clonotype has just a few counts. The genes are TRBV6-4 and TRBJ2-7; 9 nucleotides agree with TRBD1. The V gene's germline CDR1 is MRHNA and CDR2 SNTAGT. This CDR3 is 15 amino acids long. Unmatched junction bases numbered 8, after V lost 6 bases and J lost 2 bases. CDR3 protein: CASRHRDRVPYEQYF. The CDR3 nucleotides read TGTGCCAGCAGACACCGGGACAGGGTTCCCTACGAGCAGTACTTC.

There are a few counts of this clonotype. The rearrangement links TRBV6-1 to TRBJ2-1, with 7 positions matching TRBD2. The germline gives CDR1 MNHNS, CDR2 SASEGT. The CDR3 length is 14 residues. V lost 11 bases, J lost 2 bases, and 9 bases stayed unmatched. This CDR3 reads CAVIGGSTYNEQFF. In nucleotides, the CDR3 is TGTGCCGTAATCGGGGGGTCGACCTACAATGAGCAGTTCTTC.